These 11 T cell receptor beta chains share one sample of origin, sequenced in a study of molecular identifiers for immune sequencing clone quantification (dated by TCRdb to the late 2010s). Library creation used PCR. Sequencing took place on an Illumina MiSeq. Through fastp at Q25 and MiXCR, TCRdb rebuilt clones from the public reads, retaining in-frame beta chains. Records with the same CDR3 protein are collapsed into one entry carrying the most frequent genes and DNA. The sample records approximately 36,000 distinct CDR3 sequences, 18% of which are singletons. The biggest ten clones account for more than 6.5% of the sample. Sequencing used naive CD8+ T cells from blood, with Jurkat cell RNA spiked in. This specimen's cell subset or site label, per the study, means: FACS-sorted CD8+CD4-CCR7+CD45RA+ naive T cells. These receptors all come from a human donor in good health. Some libraries in this study had Jurkat cell RNA spiked in.

This clonotype was counted many times. This sequence joins TRBV27 and TRBJ2-7; D may correspond to TRBD1 or TRBD2 (5 bases each). V was pared by 5 bases and J by 2 bases, with 16 bases between. CDR1 is MNHEY, CDR2 SMNVEV, per germline (reference sequence). The CDR3 is made up of 15 amino acids. The CDR3 loop is CASSLRGRAAYEQYF. The CDR3 DNA reads as TGTGCCAGCAGTCTCCGGGGCCGGGCGGCCTACGAGCAGTACTTC.

Details on this clonotype: This clone may be a read error of a much larger clone one base away. V and J are TRBV29-1 and TRBJ1-1; TRBD1 is a possible D gene (5 bases). Looked up from germline, CDR1 is SQVTM and CDR2 is ANQGSEA. This CDR3 has 13 amino acids. The CDR3 is CSVEGGDFTKAFF. CDR3 coding DNA: TGCAGCGTTGAAGGGGGGGACTTCACTAAAGCTTTCTTT.

This sequence joins TRBV25-1 and TRBJ2-1; 9 nucleotides align to TRBD2. This CDR3 spans 15 amino acids. With 1 base clipped from V and 9 bases from J, the junction kept 7 bases outside the gene matches. The germline V gene has CDR1 MGHDK and CDR2 SYGVNS. DNA for the CDR3: TGTGCCAGCAGTGAATTAGGAGCGGGAGGTGGTGAGCAGTTCTTC. This translates into CASSELGAGGGEQFF.

This clonotype was seen many times. V and J are TRBV18 and TRBJ2-1; perhaps TRBD2 as D (6 bases). V was trimmed by 1 base and J by 2 bases, leaving 12 bases between them. There are 16 residues in the CDR3. The V gene's germline CDR1 is KGHSH and CDR2 LQKENI. The CDR3 loop is CASSPRGDPTYNEQFF. The CDR3 DNA reads as TGTGCCAGCTCACCACGGGGGGATCCCACCTACAATGAGCAGTTCTTC.

The gene calls are TRBV5-6 and TRBJ2-7; 8 bases are a match to TRBD1. Germline-derived CDR1 and CDR2 are SGHDT and YYEEEE. The J segment lost 13 bases and the V segment lost 6 bases, leaving 12 bases of the junction unmatched. The CDR3 totals 12 residues. This CDR3 is CASTWGTGHKYF. The DNA of the CDR3 is TGTGCCAGCACTTGGGGGACAGGCCACAAATACTTC.

At least ten counts were recorded for this clonotype. The chain employs TRBV9 and TRBJ2-3, with D perhaps being TRBD1 or TRBD2 (6 bases each). The CDR3 length is 14 residues. Germline CDR1 reads SGDLS; CDR2 reads YYNGEE. Deletions cut 4 bases from V and 4 bases from J, with 13 bases between. This CDR3 reads CASSTGGMADTQYF. The DNA of the CDR3 is TGTGCCAGCAGCACCGGGGGCATGGCAGATACGCAGTATTTT.

This clonotype showed up many times. V gene TRBV6-5 combines with J gene TRBJ1-1; D is unresolved. Trimming took off 10 bases at V and 4 bases at J, with 16 bases between the two ends. The CDR3 totals 13 residues. Germline CDR1 MNHEY, CDR2 SVGAGI. CDR3 DNA sequence: TGTGCCACCCTGGGAGGATCAACCACTGAAGCTTTCTTT. This sequence encodes CATLGGSTTEAFF.

This clonotype occurred many times. V usage is TRBV7-9 and J usage is TRBJ2-3; D is perhaps TRBD1 (6 bases). V was clipped by 5 bases and J by 2 bases, with 14 bases between them. CDR1 and CDR2 from the germline V gene are SEHNR and FQNEAQ (reference sequence). The CDR3 length is 15 residues. DNA of the CDR3: TGTGCCAGCAGCCAAACGACAGGAGTCACAGATACGCAGTATTTT. It codes for CASSQTTGVTDTQYF.

This clonotype was counted at least ten times. The chain joins TRBV12-3 or TRBV12-4 to TRBJ2-3, with D unclear. The CDR3 is made up of 16 amino acids. The ends were cut back, 5 bases at V and 0 bases at J, with 15 bases in the middle. The CDR3 bases are TGTGCCAGCAGTCCTCGGCAGTACACTAGCACAGATACGCAGTATTTT. This codes for CASSPRQYTSTDTQYF.

The chain joins TRBV12-3 or TRBV12-4 to TRBJ2-1, with TRBD1 as a possible D gene (6 bases). Trimming removed 6 bases at V and 0 bases at J, with 15 bases between. CDR3 length equals 16 residues. The CDR3 sequence is CASRTDRPSSYNEQFF. The CDR3 coding sequence is TGTGCCAGCAGAACAGACAGGCCCAGCTCCTACAATGAGCAGTTCTTC.

This clonotype was seen more than once but under ten times. The chain has TRBV19 and TRBJ2-7; 11 bases are a match to TRBD2. The CDR3 sequence is 15 residues long. The V segment lost 7 bases and the J segment 1 base; nucleotides outside the gene matches: 6. Germline CDR1 reads LNHDA; CDR2 reads SQIVND (reference sequence). In nucleotides, the CDR3 is TGTGCCAGTACCCCCGGGACTAGCGGATCCTACGAGCAGTACTTC. Protein sequence: CASTPGTSGSYEQYF.